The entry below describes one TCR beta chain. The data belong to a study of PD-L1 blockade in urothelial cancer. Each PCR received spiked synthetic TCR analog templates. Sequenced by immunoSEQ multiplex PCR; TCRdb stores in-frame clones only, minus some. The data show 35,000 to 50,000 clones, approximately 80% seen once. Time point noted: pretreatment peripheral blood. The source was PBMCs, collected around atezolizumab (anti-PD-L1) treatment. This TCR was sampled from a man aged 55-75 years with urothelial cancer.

The CDR3 here is CASSSEGRTEAFF. DNA of the CDR3: TGTGCCAGCAGTTCCGAGGGGAGGACTGAAGCTTTCTTT. This sequence joins TRBV25-1 and TRBJ1-1, with D perhaps TRBD1 (5 bases). Germline loops: CDR1 MGHDK, CDR2 SYGVNS. CDR3 size: 13 residues. Trimming shortened V by 5 bases and J by 5 bases, and 12 bases separated the two germline ends.